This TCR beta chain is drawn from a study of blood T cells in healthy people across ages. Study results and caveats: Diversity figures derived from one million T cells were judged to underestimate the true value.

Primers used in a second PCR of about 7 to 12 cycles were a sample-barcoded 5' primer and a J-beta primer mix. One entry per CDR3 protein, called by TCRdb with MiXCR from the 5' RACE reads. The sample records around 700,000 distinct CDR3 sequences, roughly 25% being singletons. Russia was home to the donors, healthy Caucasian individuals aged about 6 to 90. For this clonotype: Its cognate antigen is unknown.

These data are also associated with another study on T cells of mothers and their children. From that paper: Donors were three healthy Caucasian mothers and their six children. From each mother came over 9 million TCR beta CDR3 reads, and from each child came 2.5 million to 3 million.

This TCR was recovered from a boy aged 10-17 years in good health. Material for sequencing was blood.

The CDR3 is CASSLSPGQIDTQYF. The CDR3 DNA reads TGTGCCAGCAGCTTGTCACCGGGACAAATCGATACGCAGTATTTT. The V call is TRBV7-9, the J call TRBJ2-3; D possibly corresponds to TRBD1 (6 bases). Trimming cost V 3 bases and J 6 bases, with 16 bases left between them. Germline V gene data show CDR1 as SEHNR and CDR2 as FQNEAQ (reference sequence). The CDR3 runs to 15 residues.